This T cell receptor beta chain was captured by sequencing in a study of blood T cells in healthy people across ages. Donors were systemically healthy Caucasian individuals from Russia aged roughly 6 to 95 years. Peripheral blood samples of 9 to 10 milliliters were drawn from each donor. Study-wide points: Versus aged donors, long-lived donors had higher diversity and more naive CD4+ cells.

Using a J-beta primer mix together with a sample-barcoded 5' primer, a second PCR was run for roughly 6 to 11 cycles. TCRdb ran MiXCR on the 5' RACE reads and lists one entry per CDR3 protein. The sample lists about 1.5 million distinct CDR3 sequences, around 42% occurring once. The germline V gene has CDR1 SGHRS and CDR2 YFSETQ. The CDR3 runs to 14 residues. Trimming removed 5 bases from V and 5 bases from J, with 17 bases in between. A word on this clonotype: The antigen is undetermined. This may come from a read error, since a much larger clone is one base off.

Source material: blood. The receptor's source is a young woman in good health. The chain couples TRBV5-1 to TRBJ2-7; no definite D call. CDR3: CASSLRTERNEQYF. The CDR3 bases are TGCGCCAGCAGTCTCAGAACAGAGAGGAACGAGCAGTACTTC.